The source of this T cell receptor (beta chain) is a study of T cell responses to AZD1222 COVID-19 vaccine. Regarding the study as a whole: Receipt of two AZD1222 doses was followed by a rise in Spike-specific TCR breadth and depth. Seropositivity was recorded at baseline in only 5 or 6 AZD1222 recipients. Donor demographics were predominantly white British with a female majority; clonal diversity may be underestimated. All repertoire sampling was performed exclusively after the peak T cell response.

Only in-frame clones appear in the TCRdb table, and some are missing; sequencing was by immunoSEQ multiplex PCR. The sample includes approximately 150,000 clones, just over 90% of them seen just once. Note on this clone: Its antigen is unknown.

Trimming took 1 base from V and 6 from J, leaving 13 bases between them. Germline V CDR1 and CDR2: SGHRS, YFSETQ. The CDR3 length is 14 residues. The TCR originated in an adult in good health. The V call is TRBV5-1, the J call TRBJ1-2, with D possibly matching TRBD1 (6 bases). Here the sequenced sample was peripheral blood, taken on day 0 of AZD1222 vaccination. CDR3 sequence reads: CASSLTGRDNGYTF. The DNA of the CDR3 is TGCGCCAGCAGCTTGACCGGTCGGGACAATGGCTACACCTTC.